This T cell receptor beta chain was documented in a study of cytomegalovirus exposure and HLA in healthy donors. PCR involved 60 Vbeta and 13 Jbeta primers. Using immunoSEQ multiplex PCR, the repertoire was profiled, and TCRdb retains in-frame clones only, with some absent. The sample shows a few hundred thousand clones, 80% of them seen only once. What was sequenced was PBMCs. This clonotype originated in a girl aged 2 to 10 in good health and CMV-seronegative.

CDR3 in DNA: TGTGCCAGCAGCGTAATGGGGGGAAACTATGGCTACACCTTC. Protein product: CASSVMGGNYGYTF. The V and J genes are TRBV9 and TRBJ1-2, with D possibly matching TRBD1 (5 bases). V was pared by 1 base and J by 2 bases, with 9 bases between. Per germline, CDR1 SGDLS and CDR2 YYNGEE. The CDR3 consists of 14 residues. Full variable domain (missing parts from reference TRBV9 and TRBJ1-2): DSGVTQTPKHLITATGQRVTLRCSPRSGDLSVYWYQQSLDQGLQFLIQYYNGEERAKGNILERFSAQQFPDLHSELNLSSLELGDSALYFCASSVMGGNYGYTFGSGTRLTVV.